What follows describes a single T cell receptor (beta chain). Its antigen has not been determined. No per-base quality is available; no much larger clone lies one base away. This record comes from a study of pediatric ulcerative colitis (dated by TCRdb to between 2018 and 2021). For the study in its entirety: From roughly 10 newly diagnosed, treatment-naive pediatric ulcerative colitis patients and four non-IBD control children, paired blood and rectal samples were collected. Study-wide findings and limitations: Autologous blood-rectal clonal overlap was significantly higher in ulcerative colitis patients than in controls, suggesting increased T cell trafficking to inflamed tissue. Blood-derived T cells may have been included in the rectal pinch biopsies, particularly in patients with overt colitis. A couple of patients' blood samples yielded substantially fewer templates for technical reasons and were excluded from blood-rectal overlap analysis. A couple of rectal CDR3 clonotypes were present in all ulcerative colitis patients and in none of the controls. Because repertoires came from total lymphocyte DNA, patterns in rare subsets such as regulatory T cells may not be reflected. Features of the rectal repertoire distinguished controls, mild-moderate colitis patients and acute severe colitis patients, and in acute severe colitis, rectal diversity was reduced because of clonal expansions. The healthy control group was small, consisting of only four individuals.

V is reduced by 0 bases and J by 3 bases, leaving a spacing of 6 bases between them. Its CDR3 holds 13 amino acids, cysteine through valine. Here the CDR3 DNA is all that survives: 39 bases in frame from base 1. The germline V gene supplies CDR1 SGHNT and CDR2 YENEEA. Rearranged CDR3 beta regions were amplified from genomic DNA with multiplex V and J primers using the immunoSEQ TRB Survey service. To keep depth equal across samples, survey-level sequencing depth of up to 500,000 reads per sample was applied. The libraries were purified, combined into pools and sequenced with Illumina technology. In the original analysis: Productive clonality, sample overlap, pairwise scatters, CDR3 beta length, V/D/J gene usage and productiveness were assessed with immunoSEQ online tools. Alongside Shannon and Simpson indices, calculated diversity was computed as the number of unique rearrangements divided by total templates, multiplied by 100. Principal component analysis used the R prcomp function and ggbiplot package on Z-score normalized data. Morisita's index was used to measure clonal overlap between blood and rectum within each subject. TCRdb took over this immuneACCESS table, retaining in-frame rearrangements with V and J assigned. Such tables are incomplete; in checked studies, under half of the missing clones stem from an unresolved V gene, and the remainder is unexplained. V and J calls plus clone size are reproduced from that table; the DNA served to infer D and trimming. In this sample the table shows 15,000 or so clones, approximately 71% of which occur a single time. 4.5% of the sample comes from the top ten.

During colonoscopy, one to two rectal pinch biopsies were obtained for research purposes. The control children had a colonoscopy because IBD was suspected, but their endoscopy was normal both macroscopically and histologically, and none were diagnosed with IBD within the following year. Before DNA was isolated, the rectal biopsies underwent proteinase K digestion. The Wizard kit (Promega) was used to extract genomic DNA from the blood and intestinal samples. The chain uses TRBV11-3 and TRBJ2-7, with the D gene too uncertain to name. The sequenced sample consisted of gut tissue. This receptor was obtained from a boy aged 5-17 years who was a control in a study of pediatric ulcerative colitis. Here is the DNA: TGTGCCAGCAGCTTAGACTACGACTACGAGCAGTACGTC. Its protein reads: CASSLDYDYEQYV.